This TCR beta chain was obtained from a study of identical twins. Study-wide findings and caveats: There was an excess of low generation probability in the out-of-frame alpha sequences that twins shared. Out-of-frame beta sequences exhibited a weaker degree of excess twin sharing. These conclusions were based on statistical analysis (cross-sectional, not following the same donors).

This clonotype has ten or more counts. What it binds is unknown. TCRdb re-analysed the 5' RACE reads in MiXCR, keeping a single row per CDR3 protein. The data show a few hundred thousand distinct CDR3 sequences, 7% to 9.5% seen once. V gave up 1 base and J gave up 4 bases, with 7 bases separating them. The CDR3 has 13 residues. The germline V gene has CDR1 SGHAT and CDR2 FQNNGV. The sequence was collected from a woman aged 50 to 60 in good health. Sequencing was performed on naive T cells sorted from blood. J is TRBJ1-1 and V is TRBV11-2; D perhaps matches TRBD1 (6 bases). This CDR3 is CASSLGQATEAFF. In DNA, the CDR3 is TGTGCCAGCAGCTTAGGACAGGCCACTGAAGCTTTCTTT.